The T cell receptor (beta chain) under discussion was sequenced for a study of a mutant IDH1 vaccine in newly diagnosed glioma. Study overall: Once 4-6 weeks had passed after radiotherapy alone, vaccination started, or it started with temozolomide cycles.

Trimming took off 3 bases at V and 3 bases at J, with 9 bases between the two ends. The length of the CDR3 is 14 residues. From germline, CDR1 is MNHEY and CDR2 SMNVEV (reference sequence). Of note for this clone: The antigen remains unidentified.

Generated by immunoSEQ multiplex PCR, the TCRdb table keeps only in-frame clones and is missing some. The sample has about 120,000 clones; about four fifths are singletons. Time point meaning: week 11, during vaccination. Every vaccine dose comprised 300 ug of mutant IDH1 20-mer peptide plus topical imiquimod. This chain links TRBV27 with TRBJ2-1, with TRBD2 as a possible D gene (6 bases). This receptor was taken from a man aged 35-49 years with glioma. The material was PBMCs, obtained from a glioma patient whose treatment included an IDH1 peptide vaccine. CDR3 region: CASSFGRGYNEQFF. CDR3 nucleotides: TGTGCCAGCAGTTTCGGGCGGGGCTACAATGAGCAGTTCTTC.